The next 27 T cell receptor beta chains were all read from a single sample in a study of identical twins. MiXCR, run by TCRdb on the 5' RACE reads, gives a single entry per CDR3 protein. The sample has about 160,000 distinct CDR3 sequences; 3% to 4.5% are singletons. Sequenced material: memory T cells sorted from blood. The receptors were gathered from a man between 18 and 29 years old in good health.

This clonotype showed up many times. The chain couples TRBV28 to TRBJ2-5; TRBD2 matches at 8 bases. The germline V gene has CDR1 MDHEN and CDR2 SYDVKM. This CDR3 has 15 residues. V lost 5 bases and J lost 1; bases outside the gene matches: 6. The CDR3 DNA follows: TGTGCCAGCAGTGAGCCGCGGGGGGTCCAAGAGACCCAGTACTTC. Translated, it gives CASSEPRGVQETQYF.

This clonotype has ten or more counts. The chain couples TRBV5-1 to TRBJ2-1, with 7 positions matching TRBD1. J gave up 5 bases and V 0 bases, and 8 bases lay outside the gene matches. The CDR3 extends over 16 amino acids. Looked up from germline, CDR1 is SGHRS and CDR2 is YFSETQ. The CDR3 DNA follows: TGCGCCAGCAGCTTGGGACAGGGCCATGTACACAATGAGCAGTTCTTC. This encodes CASSLGQGHVHNEQFF.

There are many counts of this clonotype. The genes are TRBV7-7 and TRBJ2-7; 7 positions agree with TRBD2. The CDR3 has 15 residues. CDR1 is SSHAT, CDR2 FNYEAQ, per germline (reference sequence). V dropped 0 bases and J dropped 5; count of bases not matched to a gene: 7. The CDR3: CASSLAWGGSHEQYF. The CDR3 coding sequence is TGTGCCAGCAGCTTAGCGTGGGGCGGGAGCCACGAGCAGTACTTC.

The sample holds many counts of this clonotype. The chain links TRBV20-1 to TRBJ1-4; D not resolved. The CDR3 has 13 amino acids. V lost 4 bases and J lost 1, with 7 bases in between. From germline, CDR1 is DFQATT and CDR2 SNEGSKA (reference sequence). This CDR3 reads CSATRITNEKLFF. DNA of the CDR3: TGCAGTGCTACCCGGATAACTAATGAAAAACTGTTTTTT.

This clonotype has a count of ten or more. V and J are TRBV11-2 and TRBJ2-1; D is unclear. V lost 6 bases, J lost 8 bases, and 17 bases lay in between. The germline CDR1 and CDR2 sequences are SGHAT and FQNNGV. The CDR3 spans 14 residues. Here the CDR3 DNA reads TGTGCCAGCAGGCTCCTAGGTGTATTGGATGAGCAGTTCTTC. It is translated as CASRLLGVLDEQFF.

The rearrangement joins TRBV4-2 to TRBJ2-3, with 9 bases aligning to TRBD2. Germline CDR1 is LGHNA and CDR2 is YNFKEQ. The V and J ends lost 0 bases and 11 bases, in that order; junction bases with no gene match: 15. The CDR3 is 17 amino acids. CDR3 bases: TGTGCCAGCAGCCAAGACGCGGTGGGTAGCGGGAGCCTTCAGCAGTATTTT. Residues: CASSQDAVGSGSLQQYF.

This clonotype was recorded many times. This chain joins TRBV11-3 and TRBJ2-5; D not resolved. CDR1 is SGHNT, CDR2 YENEEA, per germline. V shed 5 bases and J shed 1 base, with 8 bases lying between them. There are 13 residues in the CDR3. The CDR3 DNA follows: TGTGCCAGCAGCGTAAATGGCCAAGAGACCCAGTACTTC. It specifies CASSVNGQETQYF.

This clonotype was counted many times. The chain recombines TRBV7-8 with TRBJ2-1; D may correspond to TRBD1 or TRBD2 (5 bases each). V lost 1 base to trimming and J lost 5 bases, with 9 bases between them. The CDR3 is 14 amino acids. CDR1 SGHVS and CDR2 FQNEAQ come from the germline V gene. DNA for the CDR3: TGTGCCAGCAGCTTAGGGGACGCTAACAATGAGCAGTTCTTC. It yields the protein CASSLGDANNEQFF.

This clonotype was seen at least ten times. The chain couples TRBV20-1 to TRBJ2-3; the D gene is possibly TRBD1 (7 bases). Trimming stripped 1 base from V and 1 base from J, with 18 bases between. This CDR3 has 17 residues. Germline CDR1 DFQATT, CDR2 SNEGSKA (reference sequence). The CDR3 DNA follows: TGCAGTGCTAGAGTGATACAGGCGGGACAGCGCACAGATACGCAGTATTTT. Its protein product is CSARVIQAGQRTDTQYF.

This clonotype has ten or more counts. The rearrangement uses TRBV6-1 and TRBJ2-2; the match to TRBD1 covers 7 bases. This CDR3 is built from 15 residues. The J segment lost 1 base and the V segment lost 6 bases, leaving 5 bases of the junction unmatched. The V gene's germline CDR1 is MNHNS and CDR2 SASEGT. The CDR3 DNA reads as TGTGCCAGCAGCGTGGGACAGCTGAACACCGGGGAGCTGTTTTTT. This gives the protein CASSVGQLNTGELFF.

A few counts support this clonotype. A read error may explain this, as a much larger clone is one base away. The chain has TRBV3-1 and TRBJ2-2, with no clear D. V lost 0 bases and J 1 base, leaving 3 bases between the germline ends. The germline V gene has CDR1 LGHDT and CDR2 YNNKEL (reference sequence). This CDR3 region has 14 residues. This chain's CDR3 is CASSQDRNTGELFF. The CDR3 coding sequence is TGTGCCAGCAGCCAAGACAGGAACACCGGGGAGCTGTTTTTT.

This clonotype was counted ten times or more. J is TRBJ2-5 and V is TRBV4-1; no firm D call. Trimming removed 1 base at V and 3 bases at J, with 6 bases between. CDR3 length equals 13 residues. Germline CDR1 reads MGHRA; CDR2 reads YSYEKL. CDR3 in amino acids: CASSQVFKETQYF. The CDR3 DNA sequence: TGCGCCAGCAGCCAAGTTTTCAAAGAGACCCAGTACTTC.

This clonotype showed up many times. The V gene is TRBV7-2, the J gene TRBJ2-3; D possibly corresponds to TRBD1 (6 bases). The V and J ends lost 5 bases and 6 bases respectively, with 21 bases between them. Germline loops: CDR1 SGHTA, CDR2 FQGNSA. There are 16 residues in the CDR3. The CDR3 sequence: CASSPKTGTWGDTQYF. For the CDR3, the DNA is TGTGCCAGCAGCCCGAAAACAGGGACATGGGGTGATACGCAGTATTTT.

This clonotype occurred many times. The chain carries TRBV6-5 and TRBJ1-5, with D perhaps TRBD1 (5 bases). The CDR3 extends over 15 amino acids. The V and J ends lost 2 bases and 1 base respectively, with 9 bases between them. Germline-derived CDR1 and CDR2 are MNHEY and SVGAGI. CDR3 nucleotide sequence: TGTGCCAGCAGTTACGGCCAGGGCAGCAATCAGCCCCAGCATTTT. Its translation is CASSYGQGSNQPQHF.

This clonotype was observed many times. This sequence joins TRBV6-2 or TRBV6-3 and TRBJ2-5; D not certain. The CDR3 length is 13 residues. Trimming took 6 bases from V and 0 from J, leaving 8 bases between them. Germline values: CDR1 MNHEY, CDR2 SVGEGT. The CDR3 DNA reads TGTGCCAGCAGCGATACAGACCAAGAGACCCAGTACTTC. Translation gives CASSDTDQETQYF.

Notes on this clonotype: A much larger clone sits a single nucleotide away, making a read error possible. The CDR3 DNA is TGTGCCAGCAGCCCCTGGGACAGGGGGCCCTACAATGAGCAGTTCTTC. This translates into CASSPWDRGPYNEQFF. The gene calls are TRBV28 and TRBJ2-1; 12 bases are shared with TRBD1. CDR3 length: 16 amino acids. J was trimmed by 2 bases and V by 6 bases; bases with no gene match: 5. Germline V gene lookup returns CDR1 MDHEN and CDR2 SYDVKM. Complete variable domain (other parts from reference TRBV28 and TRBJ2-1): DVKVTQSSRYLVKRTGEKVFLECVQDMDHENMFWYRQDPGLGLRLIYFSYDVKMKEKGDIPEGYSVSREKKERFSLILESASTNQTSMYLCASSPWDRGPYNEQFFGPGTRLTVL.

This clonotype came up many times. The V gene is TRBV5-6, the J gene TRBJ2-6; D assignment may be TRBD1 or TRBD2 (5 bases each). Per the germline V gene, CDR1 is SGHDT and CDR2 is YYEEEE. The CDR3 totals 18 residues. V was clipped by 4 bases and J by 0 bases, with 17 bases between them. CDR3 sequence: CASSPGTAIPSGANVLTF. CDR3 DNA: TGTGCCAGCAGCCCTGGGACCGCTATACCCTCTGGGGCCAACGTCCTGACTTTC.

This clonotype appeared many times. The V call is TRBV2, the J call TRBJ2-5; D ambiguous. In germline, CDR1 is SNHLY, CDR2 FYNNEI. The V and J ends lost 8 bases and 5 bases respectively, with 6 bases between them. The CDR3 sequence is 10 residues long. The CDR3: CASAQETQYF. The DNA of the CDR3 is TGTGCCAGCGCACAGGAGACCCAGTACTTC.

Ten or more counts support this clonotype. The chain employs TRBV7-9 and TRBJ2-1; 8 bases are a match to TRBD2. Germline V CDR1 and CDR2: SEHNR, FQNEAQ (reference sequence). V trimming: 11 bases; J trimming: 9 bases; junction bases outside the gene matches: 9. The CDR3 spans 12 residues. CDR3 sequence: CAGGGGRGEQFF. The DNA for the CDR3 is TGTGCCGGGGGCGGGGGGCGAGGTGAGCAGTTCTTC. The full variable domain, in which reference TRBV7-9 and TRBJ2-1 provide the parts outside the CDR3, is DTGVSQNPRHKITKRGQNVTFRCDPISEHNRLYWYRQTLGQGPEFLTYFQNEAQLEKSRLLSDRFSAERPKGSFSTLEIQRTEQGDSAMYLCAGGGGRGEQFFGPGTRLTVL.

Many counts were recorded for this clonotype. This CDR3 is CASSPINTGELFF. CDR3 sequence (DNA): TGTGCCAGCTCACCAATAAACACCGGGGAGCTGTTTTTT. This chain connects TRBV18 to TRBJ2-2; D is undetermined. Germline CDR1 reads KGHSH; CDR2 reads LQKENI. The CDR3 extends over 13 amino acids. Deletions cut 2 bases from V and 2 bases from J, with 3 bases between.

This clonotype appeared many times. The V and J genes are TRBV18 and TRBJ2-1; D is unresolved. Trimming pared 1 base from V and 5 bases from J, leaving 3 bases between. Germline CDR1 KGHSH, CDR2 LQKENI. The CDR3 covers 12 residues. CDR3 sequence (DNA): TGTGCCAGCTCACCACTAAACAATGAGCAGTTCTTC. Residues: CASSPLNNEQFF.

The chain combines TRBV19 with TRBJ2-1, with a possible D match to TRBD2 (6 bases). Looked up from germline, CDR1 is LNHDA and CDR2 is SQIVND (reference sequence). V was clipped by 9 bases and J by 7 bases, with 16 bases between them. The CDR3 sequence is 13 residues long. Written as DNA, the CDR3 is TGTGCCAGAGCGGGCCCCCCCGAGAATGAGCAGTTCTTC. Translating gives CARAGPPENEQFF.

This clonotype was recorded at least ten times. This sequence joins TRBV7-7 and TRBJ2-2; D remains ambiguous. CDR1 and CDR2 from the germline V gene are SSHAT and FNYEAQ (reference sequence). Between the trimmed V and J ends, which lost 6 bases and 4 bases, there was a span of 12 bases. The CDR3 is 14 amino acids. The CDR3: CASSDRWGTGELFF. As DNA, the CDR3 is TGTGCCAGCAGTGATAGGTGGGGCACCGGGGAGCTGTTTTTT.

V and J are TRBV7-2 and TRBJ2-5; 7 bases agree with TRBD2. The germline gives CDR1 SGHTA, CDR2 FQGNSA. This CDR3 region has 16 residues. V shed 5 bases and J 1 base; nucleotides not matched to a gene: 10. CDR3 coding DNA: TGTGCCAGCAGCCCTGGGGGGGTGGGCCTCCAAGAGACCCAGTACTTC. It encodes CASSPGGVGLQETQYF.

This clonotype has at least ten counts. The chain couples TRBV20-1 to TRBJ2-5; tentative D call: TRBD2 (5 bases). V lost 4 bases, J lost 2 bases, and 8 bases lay in between. In germline, CDR1 is DFQATT, CDR2 SNEGSKA (reference sequence). CDR3 length: 12 residues. The CDR3 loop reads CSATTGQETQYF. The CDR3 DNA sequence: TGCAGTGCTACGACGGGGCAAGAGACCCAGTACTTC.

The table lists this clonotype with many counts. The chain employs TRBV6-5 and TRBJ2-3, with 10 bases lining up with TRBD2. With 5 bases clipped from V and 0 bases from J, the junction kept 8 bases outside the gene matches. The CDR3 has 17 residues. Looked up from germline, CDR1 is MNHEY and CDR2 is SVGAGI. CDR3 sequence: CASSPRSSGRSTDTQYF. For the CDR3, the DNA is TGTGCCAGCAGTCCTCGTAGTAGCGGGAGGAGCACAGATACGCAGTATTTT.

This clonotype was seen at least ten times. The chain couples TRBV5-1 to TRBJ1-2, with D tentatively TRBD1 (5 bases). The CDR3 length is 15 residues. The germline V gene has CDR1 SGHRS and CDR2 YFSETQ. The V end was cut by 4 bases, the J end by 8 bases, with 21 bases between. The CDR3 reads CASSPEGREVGGYTF. The CDR3 DNA reads TGCGCCAGCAGCCCTGAGGGGAGAGAGGTGGGCGGCTACACCTTC.